The TCR beta chain described here comes from a study of blood T cell repertoires in COVID-19. About the study: Samples of COVID-19 (acute and convalescent) were obtained from the United States, Italy and Spain. Sample material is recorded as cDNA or gDNA derived from T cells, B-cell-depleted T cells, or PBMCs.

Germline V lookup: CDR1 LGHNT, CDR2 FRNRAP. With V trimmed by 4 bases and J by 7 bases, 10 bases remained unmatched. This CDR3 comprises 18 residues. This clone was counted a few times. Original data processing: It was from reference gene primer amplification that nucleated cell counts were estimated. Measured with immunoSEQ multiplex PCR; TCRdb has only the in-frame clones, and not every one. The DNA gave D and trimming, while V, J and clone size come from that table. This table holds about 44,000 clones, roughly 84% found once. The chain carries TRBV12-5 and TRBJ2-1; 16 bases align to TRBD2. The sample comprised peripheral blood. The TCR comes from a woman between 65 and 79 years old with acute or convalescent COVID-19. CDR3 bases: TGTGCTAGTGGTTCGACCGGGACTAGCGGGAGGGCCATGAATGAGCAGTTCTTC. As protein: CASGSTGTSGRAMNEQFF.